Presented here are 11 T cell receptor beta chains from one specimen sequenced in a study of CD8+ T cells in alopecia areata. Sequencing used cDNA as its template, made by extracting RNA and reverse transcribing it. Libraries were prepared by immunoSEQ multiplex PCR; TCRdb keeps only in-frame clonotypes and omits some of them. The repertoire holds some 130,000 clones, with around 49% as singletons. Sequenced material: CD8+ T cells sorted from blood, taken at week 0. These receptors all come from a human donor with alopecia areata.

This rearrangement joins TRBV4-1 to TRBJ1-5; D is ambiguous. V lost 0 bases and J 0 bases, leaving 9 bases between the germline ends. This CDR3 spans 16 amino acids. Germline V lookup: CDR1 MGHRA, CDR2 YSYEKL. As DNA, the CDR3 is TGCGCCAGCAGCCAAGATCGTACTTATAGCAATCAGCCCCAGCATTTT. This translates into CASSQDRTYSNQPQHF.

The CDR3 here is CSVEDDRDGPYGYTF. The CDR3 DNA reads TGCAGCGTTGAAGATGACCGGGACGGACCCTATGGCTACACCTTC. The chain joins TRBV29-1 to TRBJ1-2, with D possibly TRBD1 on 5 matching bases. The CDR3 runs 15 residues. Between the trimmed V and J ends, which lost 0 bases and 4 bases, there was a span of 15 bases. Germline values: CDR1 SQVTM, CDR2 ANQGSEA.

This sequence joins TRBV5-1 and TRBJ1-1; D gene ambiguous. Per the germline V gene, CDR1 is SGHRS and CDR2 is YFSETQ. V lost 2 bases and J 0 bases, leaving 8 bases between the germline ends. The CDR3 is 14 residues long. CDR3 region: CASSFRHLNTEAFF. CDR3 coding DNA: TGCGCCAGCAGCTTCCGACACTTGAACACTGAAGCTTTCTTT.

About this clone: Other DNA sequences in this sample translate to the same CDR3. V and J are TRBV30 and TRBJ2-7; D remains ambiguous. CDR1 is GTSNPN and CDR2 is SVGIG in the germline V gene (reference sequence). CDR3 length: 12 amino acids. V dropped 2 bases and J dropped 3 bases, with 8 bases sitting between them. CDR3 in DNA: TGTGCCTGGAGTCCGGGTGACTACGAGCAGTACTTC. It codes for CAWSPGDYEQYF.

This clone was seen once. CDR3 sequence: CSVEAGAGGQGVLGYTF. The DNA of the CDR3 is TGCAGCGTTGAGGCAGGGGCCGGAGGCCAAGGGGTTTTAGGCTACACCTTC. The V and J genes are TRBV29-1 and TRBJ1-2, with D perhaps TRBD1 (6 bases). Germline V gene lookup returns CDR1 SQVTM and CDR2 ANQGSEA. V was clipped by 3 bases and J by 8 bases, with 28 bases between them. The CDR3 runs to 17 residues.

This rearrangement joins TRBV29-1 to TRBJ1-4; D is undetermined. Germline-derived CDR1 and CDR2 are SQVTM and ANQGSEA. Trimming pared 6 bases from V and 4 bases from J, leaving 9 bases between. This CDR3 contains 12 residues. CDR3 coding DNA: TGCAGCGTCACGGACCTTAATGAAAAACTGTTTTTT. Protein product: CSVTDLNEKLFF.

The CDR3 spells CASSSPAGLPYEQYF. The CDR3, as DNA: TGTGCCAGCAGCTCGCCGGCCGGGCTTCCCTACGAGCAGTACTTC. The V call is TRBV7-9, the J call TRBJ2-7; D gene unclear. The V gene lost 4 bases and the J gene lost 2 bases, with 15 bases spanning the gap. Germline V gene data show CDR1 as SEHNR and CDR2 as FQNEAQ (reference sequence). The CDR3 length is 15 residues.

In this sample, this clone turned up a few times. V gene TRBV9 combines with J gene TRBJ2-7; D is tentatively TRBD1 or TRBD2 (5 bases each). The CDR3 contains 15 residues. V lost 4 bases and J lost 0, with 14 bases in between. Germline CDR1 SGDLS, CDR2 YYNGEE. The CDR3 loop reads CASSPYRDHSYEQYF. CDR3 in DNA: TGTGCCAGCAGCCCCTACCGGGACCACTCCTACGAGCAGTACTTC.

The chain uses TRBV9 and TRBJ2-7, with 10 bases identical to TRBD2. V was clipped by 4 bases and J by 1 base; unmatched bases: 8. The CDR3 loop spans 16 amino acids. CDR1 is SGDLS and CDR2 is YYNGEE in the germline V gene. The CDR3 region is CASSRGLAGVSYEQYF. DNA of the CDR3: TGTGCCAGCAGCCGTGGCCTAGCGGGGGTTTCCTACGAGCAGTACTTC.

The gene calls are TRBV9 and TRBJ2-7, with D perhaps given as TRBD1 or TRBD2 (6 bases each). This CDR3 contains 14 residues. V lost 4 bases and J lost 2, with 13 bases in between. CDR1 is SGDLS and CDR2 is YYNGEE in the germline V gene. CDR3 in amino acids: CASSQEGGPYEQYF. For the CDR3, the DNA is TGTGCCAGCAGCCAGGAGGGGGGCCCCTACGAGCAGTACTTC. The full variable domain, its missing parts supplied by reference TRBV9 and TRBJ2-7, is DSGVTQTPKHLITATGQRVTLRCSPRSGDLSVYWYQQSLDQGLQFLIQYYNGEERAKGNILERFSAQQFPDLHSELNLSSLELGDSALYFCASSQEGGPYEQYFGPGTRLTVT.

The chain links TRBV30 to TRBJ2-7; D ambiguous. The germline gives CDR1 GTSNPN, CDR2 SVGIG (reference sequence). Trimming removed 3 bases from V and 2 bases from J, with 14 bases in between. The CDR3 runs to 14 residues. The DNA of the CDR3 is TGTGCCTGGAGCCAACTGGGCAGCACCTACGAGCAGTACTTC. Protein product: CAWSQLGSTYEQYF.